This TCR beta chain was identified in a study of blood T cell repertoires in COVID-19. Whole-study context: PBMCs, B-cell-depleted T cells, or T cells were the source of the cDNA or gDNA that made up the material.

Data came from immunoSEQ multiplex PCR; TCRdb stores just in-frame clones and leaves some out. The sample contains over 130,000 clones, about 90% of which appear only once. The count of this clone is one. From germline, CDR1 is SGHNT and CDR2 YENEEA. Unmatched junction bases numbered 5, after V lost 5 bases and J lost 4 bases. CDR3 size: 13 residues. The specimen sequenced was peripheral blood. The gene calls are TRBV11-3 and TRBJ2-7; 7 bases are shared with TRBD1. This receptor was obtained from a woman aged 55-70 years with active or convalescent COVID-19. This chain's CDR3 is CASSPGTDYEQYF. The CDR3 DNA is TGTGCCAGCAGCCCCGGGACAGATTACGAGCAGTACTTC. Filled out from reference TRBV11-3 and TRBJ2-7, the complete variable domain reads EAGVVQSPRYKIIEKKQPVAFWCNPISGHNTLYWYLQNLGQGPELLIRYENEEAVDDSQLPKDRFSAERLKGVDSTLKIQPAELGDSAVYLCASSPGTDYEQYFGPGTRLTVT.